This TCR beta chain appears in the sequencing data of a study of OX40 agonist ivuxolimab in advanced cancers. Whole-study context: At roughly 80% male, the cohort had a mean age of around 56 years, ranging from about 20 to 90. Three patients responded partially, comprising one with hepatocellular carcinoma and two with cutaneous melanoma.

The table came from immunoSEQ multiplex PCR; TCRdb's copy has only in-frame clones and leaves some out. Of about 55,000 clones listed, roughly 84% are singletons. The count of this clone is one. CDR1 is SGHRS and CDR2 is YFSETQ in the germline V gene. CDR3 length: 16 residues. Trimming left V 5 bases short and J 0 bases short, with 17 bases between. The chain has TRBV5-1 and TRBJ1-1; tentative D call: TRBD1 (5 bases). The material was CD4+ or CD8+ T cells sorted from blood, obtained in a trial of the OX40 agonist ivuxolimab. The sequence was collected from an adult with an advanced solid tumor such as melanoma, head and neck, liver or kidney cancer. The CDR3 nucleotides are TGCGCCAGCAGACAGGACCGGGGCGACATGAACACTGAAGCTTTCTTT. Its protein is CASRQDRGDMNTEAFF.